These 22 T cell receptor beta chains originate from one sample sequenced in a study of breast tumors, draining lymph nodes, adjacent tissues. Samples came from axillary lymph nodes draining the breast cancer. MiXCR, run by TCRdb on the multiplex PCR reads, gives a single entry per CDR3 protein. Of fewer than 90,000 distinct CDR3 sequences listed, 25% to 35% are singletons. Material: axillary lymph node tissue. All receptors come from a female donor with breast cancer. Some clones in this sample may be carry-over from other donors' samples.

This sequence joins TRBV6-2 or TRBV6-3 and TRBJ2-1; 7 positions agree with TRBD2. From germline, CDR1 is MNHEY and CDR2 SVGEGT. The CDR3 loop spans 16 amino acids. Trimming cost V 2 bases and J 10 bases; bases outside gene matches: 14. The CDR3 is CASSYVWGRGLGEQFF. The CDR3 DNA reads as TGTGCCAGCAGTTACGTTTGGGGGAGGGGACTGGGGGAGCAGTTCTTC.

As concerns this clonotype: The CDR3 does not end in the conserved phenylalanine or tryptophan, so this is likely a read error. Because the CDR3's place on the DNA is in doubt, the DNA is left out and the CDR3 is given as listed by TCRdb. The chain uses TRBV4-3 and TRBJ1-4. CDR1 and CDR2 from the germline V gene are LGHNA and YSLEER. Termini included, the CDR3 measures 12 amino acids. The chain's CDR3 is CTSSQDGGEVFL.

The J gene is TRBJ2-5, the V gene TRBV7-2; the match to TRBD1 covers 9 bases. CDR1 and CDR2 (germline): SGHTA, FQGNSA. The CDR3 extends over 16 amino acids. The V gene end was trimmed by 5 bases and the J gene end by 3 bases; junction bases not matched to a gene: 10. The CDR3 sequence is CASSTTQGAGEETQYF. The CDR3 nucleotides read TGTGCCAGCAGCACTACACAGGGGGCGGGCGAAGAGACCCAGTACTTC.

In its sample, this clonotype was seen many times. Here the CDR3 DNA reads TGTGCCAGTCTCCCTTCTGGAGGATCCTATGGCTACACCTTC. This sequence encodes CASLPSGGSYGYTF. The V and J genes are TRBV28 and TRBJ1-2; D not resolved. The CDR3 covers 14 residues. With 9 bases removed from V and 4 bases from J, the gap between germline ends came to 18 bases. The V gene's germline CDR1 is MDHEN and CDR2 SYDVKM.

The sample holds many counts of this clonotype. The rearrangement uses TRBV13 and TRBJ2-5; D is unresolved. Germline-derived CDR1 and CDR2 are PRHDT and FYEKMQ (reference sequence). This CDR3 is 14 amino acids long. V dropped 0 bases and J dropped 5 bases, with 10 bases sitting between them. CDR3 in amino acids: CASSLGRWLETQYF. CDR3 nucleotide sequence: TGTGCCAGCAGCTTAGGGCGATGGCTGGAGACCCAGTACTTC.

The chain employs TRBV7-3 and TRBJ2-3; 9 positions match TRBD2. Germline trimming cut 4 bases from V and 6 bases from J; bases unmatched to any gene: 8. The germline V gene encodes CDR1 SGHTA and CDR2 FQGTGA. The CDR3 is 15 residues long. The CDR3 DNA is TGTGCCAGCAGCTCGGGACTAGCCCCCGGGGATACGCAGTATTTT. Its translation is CASSSGLAPGDTQYF.

The V gene is TRBV7-2, the J gene TRBJ2-2; D call uncertain. Germline-derived CDR1 and CDR2 are SGHTA and FQGNSA. V was cut by 1 base and J by 6 bases, with 6 bases left in between. The CDR3 runs 13 residues. CDR3 nucleotides: TGTGCCAGCAGCTTAGAACGCCCCGGGGAGCTGTTTTTT. This encodes CASSLERPGELFF.

Turning to this clonotype: One end of the junction varies from germline; a read error may be responsible. The chain combines TRBV4-3 with TRBJ2-2; 7 bases match TRBD2. This CDR3 comprises 15 residues. The germline CDR1 and CDR2 sequences are LGHNA and YSLEER. The CDR3 protein is CASSPTSRNIGELFF. The CDR3 DNA is TGCGCCAGCAGCCCGACTAGCAGGAACATCGGGGAGCTGTTTTTT.

CDR3 loop: CSARDFSYLVGNQPQHF. In DNA form, the CDR3 reads TGCAGTGCTAGAGATTTCTCGTACCTAGTAGGCAATCAGCCCCAGCATTTT. This chain uses TRBV20-1 with TRBJ1-5; D is unresolved. CDR1 and CDR2 (germline): DFQATT, SNEGSKA (reference sequence). The V end lost 0 bases, the J end lost 2 bases, and 17 bases lay between the germline ends. This CDR3 is built from 17 residues.

Many counts were recorded for this clonotype. The gene calls are TRBV9 and TRBJ2-3, with 10 bases lining up with TRBD2. Unmatched junction bases numbered 1, after V lost 2 bases and J lost 4 bases. This CDR3 has 14 amino acids. Germline CDR1 is SGDLS and CDR2 is YYNGEE. CDR3 residues: CASSVGTSADTQYF. CDR3 bases: TGTGCCAGCAGCGTCGGGACTAGCGCAGATACGCAGTATTTT.

This clonotype was recorded at least ten times. CDR3 DNA sequence: TGTGCCAGTACGGGACAGGGCACAAATGAGCAGTTCTTC. Its translation: CASTGQGTNEQFF. V is TRBV19 and J is TRBJ2-1; 9 nucleotides match TRBD1. The germline CDR1 and CDR2 sequences are LNHDA and SQIVND (reference sequence). CDR3 length equals 13 residues. V shed 7 bases and J 7 bases; nucleotides not matched to a gene: 5.

A remark on this clonotype: A read error may be the cause here, since a much bigger clone is one base away. The chain recombines TRBV6-2 or TRBV6-3 with TRBJ2-5; 10 bases map to TRBD2. After removal of 5 bases from V and 8 bases from J, the junction contained 5 bases not matched to a gene. CDR3 length: 13 amino acids. Germline V gene data show CDR1 as MNHEY and CDR2 as SVGEGT. CDR3 nucleotide sequence: TGTGCCAGCAGTCAGCGGGAGGGTAGAACCCAGTACTTC. Translated, it gives CASSQREGRTQYF.

This clonotype has ten or more counts. V is TRBV4-1 and J is TRBJ1-2; TRBD1 agrees at 8 bases. Trimming cost V 0 bases and J 3 bases; bases outside gene matches: 6. This CDR3 region has 16 residues. Germline-derived CDR1 and CDR2 are MGHRA and YSYEKL. The CDR3 region is CASSQEGQEKDYGYTF. As DNA, the CDR3 is TGCGCCAGCAGCCAAGAGGGACAGGAGAAGGACTATGGCTACACCTTC.

The CDR3 loop reads CSVGSGVGGYTF. CDR3 DNA sequence: TGCAGCGTTGGATCTGGGGTCGGGGGCTACACCTTC. This sequence joins TRBV29-1 and TRBJ1-2; no definite D call. The CDR3 runs 12 residues. The germline gives CDR1 SQVTM, CDR2 ANQGSEA. Trimming removed 4 bases at V and 8 bases at J, with 14 bases between.

This clonotype has at least ten counts. V gene TRBV6-2 or TRBV6-3 combines with J gene TRBJ2-2; D unresolved. Trimming took 10 bases from V and 1 from J, leaving 13 bases between them. Germline CDR1 is MNHEY and CDR2 is SVGEGT. The CDR3 contains 14 residues. The CDR3 coding sequence is TGTGCCACCCTTCGCTTGGAGAACACCGGGGAGCTGTTTTTT. It codes for CATLRLENTGELFF.

This chain uses TRBV20-1 with TRBJ2-5, with TRBD2 matching over 10 bases. Trimming removed 6 bases from V and 9 bases from J; junction bases left unmatched: 13. The CDR3 sequence is 14 residues long. Per germline, CDR1 DFQATT and CDR2 SNEGSKA (reference sequence). The CDR3 reads CSAPLAGVGASQYF. Here the CDR3 DNA reads TGCAGTGCGCCCCTAGCGGGAGTGGGGGCGTCCCAGTACTTC.

At least ten counts were recorded for this clonotype. The chain uses TRBV2 and TRBJ2-2, with D tentatively TRBD1 (6 bases). The V end lost 5 bases, the J end lost 6 bases, and 7 bases lay between the germline ends. The CDR3 has 12 amino acids. Germline CDR1 SNHLY, CDR2 FYNNEI. The CDR3 coding sequence is TGTGCCAGCAGTCGACAGGCCGGGGAGCTGTTTTTT. Its translation is CASSRQAGELFF.

The chain couples TRBV2 to TRBJ2-7; D not certain. The CDR3 is made up of 13 amino acids. Germline CDR1 reads SNHLY; CDR2 reads FYNNEI. V lost 5 bases to trimming and J lost 0 bases, with 8 bases between them. The chain's CDR3 is CASSPRDSYEQYF. DNA of the CDR3: TGTGCCAGCAGTCCCCGAGACTCCTACGAGCAGTACTTC.

This clonotype occurred many times. V usage is TRBV7-9 and J usage is TRBJ2-1; no clear D gene. The V gene's germline CDR1 is SEHNR and CDR2 FQNEAQ (reference sequence). The CDR3 runs to 12 residues. The V and J ends lost 5 bases and 5 bases respectively, with 7 bases between them. The CDR3 spells CASSLSHNEQFF. CDR3 nucleotide sequence: TGTGCCAGCAGCCTTTCGCACAATGAGCAGTTCTTC.

This clonotype counts as large. V gene TRBV7-9 combines with J gene TRBJ2-3; D is perhaps TRBD1 (5 bases). CDR3 length: 13 amino acids. Trimming took off 5 bases at V and 6 bases at J, with 12 bases between the two ends. The germline V gene has CDR1 SEHNR and CDR2 FQNEAQ (reference sequence). The CDR3 here is CASSPRGPDTQYF. As DNA, the CDR3 is TGTGCCAGCAGCCCAAGGGGCCCCGATACGCAGTATTTT.

The chain carries TRBV29-1 and TRBJ1-1; the match to TRBD1 covers 7 bases. CDR3 length equals 15 residues. Germline CDR1 reads SQVTM; CDR2 reads ANQGSEA. Germline trimming cut 2 bases from V and 4 bases from J; bases unmatched to any gene: 10. The CDR3 here is CSVESQGRVSTEAFF. CDR3 nucleotides: TGCAGCGTTGAATCACAGGGGCGGGTGAGCACTGAAGCTTTCTTT.

The CDR3 region has the DNA TGTGCCAGCCCACAGAACGGCTATGGGTTCGAGCAGTACTTC. Translated: CASPQNGYGFEQYF. The J gene is TRBJ2-5, the V gene TRBV11-3; D is unclear. The J call may not be correct, given that the DNA end is closer to TRBJ2-7. CDR1 and CDR2 from the germline V gene are SGHNT and YENEEA. The length of the CDR3 is 14 residues.